This TCR beta chain is drawn from a study of early T cells in non-severe SARS-CoV-2 infection. On the study more broadly: Sequencing was performed on bulk RNA from unsorted whole blood, leaving chains unpaired.

The CDR3 runs to 15 residues. V was shortened by 4 bases and J by 7 bases, with 17 bases between the two germline ends. Germline CDR1 reads KGHSY; CDR2 reads FQNENV. Findings and caveats of the study: The study's VDJdb matching favored anti-spike CD8 responses and missed private and CD4 specificities.

This clonotype appeared a few times. Its antigen is not identified. Researchers tagged individual cDNA molecules with unique molecular identifiers. TCRdb analysed the 5' RACE reads with MiXCR anew, one entry per CDR3 protein. The sample lists more than 55,000 distinct CDR3 sequences, 9.5% to 15% occurring once. The chain recombines TRBV16 with TRBJ1-5; TRBD1 might be the D (5 bases). This TCR came from an adult who was a healthcare worker with PCR-confirmed SARS-CoV-2 infection or an uninfected control (not recorded which). Sequenced: whole blood. CDR3 amino acids: CASSPDQGLVQPQHF. CDR3 bases: TGTGCCAGCAGCCCCGACCAGGGCCTTGTCCAGCCCCAGCATTTT.